The table lists the clone carrying this T cell receptor beta chain with many counts. Its antigen is not known. The CDR3 goes on 3 residues after the read ends, and that part is filled in from the germline J gene. The data were obtained in a study of T cell clonality in common variable immunodeficiency. The CDR3 runs 13 residues. V lost 1 base, J lost 4 bases, and 1 base stayed unmatched. Germline CDR1 and CDR2: SEHNR and FQNEAQ (reference sequence). The study, taken as a whole, reports: What drives increased CVID clonality needs T cell subpopulation sequencing. CVID subjects showed higher TCRbeta clonality than healthy controls. In common variable immunodeficiency, TCR beta chains reportedly carried fewer deletions and N-nucleotide insertions.

The CVID group had roughly 16 females and some 31 males, mean age roughly 40. Replacement immunoglobulin had been given to every CVID subject for at least one year. Profiled with immunoSEQ multiplex PCR; TCRdb holds only in-frame clones, not every one. There are some 25,000 clones in the sample, none observed a single time. The J gene is TRBJ2-7, the V gene TRBV7-9; 7 bases map to TRBD2. The origin of this receptor is a human donor with common variable immunodeficiency. The specimen was peripheral blood mononuclear cells. The CDR3 region is CASSLGRGYEQYF. The DNA read from the CDR3 is TGTGCCAGCAGCTTAGGGCGGGGGTACGAG.